Listed below are T cell receptor beta chains from one sample, sequenced in a study of spatial heterogeneity in lung cancer. TCRdb recomputed calls from the 5' RACE reads with MiXCR, one row per CDR3 protein. The data contain about 52,000 distinct CDR3 sequences, 6% to 8.5% of them singletons. Specimen: PBMCs, collected at follow-up. These receptors all come from a female donor with early-stage non-small cell lung cancer. The CDR3 runs from the conserved cysteine through the conserved F or W.

>TRBJ2-3|TRBV2
CASSELGERVTDTQYF
>TRBJ2-5|TRBV6-1
CASRLAELDEETQYF
>TRBJ1-1|TRBV5-1
CASSLGGQGIAEAFF
>TRBJ1-5|TRBV20-1
CSARARTHQPQHF
>TRBJ2-7|TRBV20-1
CSARVGRGPYEQYF
>TRBJ1-1|TRBV11-2
CASSARRGEAFF
>TRBJ1-5|TRBV6-5
CASSYSGPLNQPQHF
>TRBJ2-3|TRBV6-6
CATLDRGRDTQYF
>TRBJ2-5|TRBV11-1
CASSTDRGGETQYF
>TRBJ2-3|TRBV5-1
CASSEPQGSTQYF
>TRBJ1-1|TRBV29-1
CSVVGGRNTEAFF
>TRBJ1-1|TRBV6-2/TRBV6-3
CASSYHVEAFF
>TRBJ2-1|TRBV11-3
CASSPLAGGHEQFF
>TRBJ1-1|TRBV28
CASSLTSEKVAFF
>TRBJ2-3|TRBV6-2/TRBV6-3
CASSLPAGTQYF
>TRBJ1-1|TRBV27
CASSVLQGKAFF
>TRBJ2-7|TRBV6-5
CASSYSRTGKSSYEQYF
>TRBJ2-7|TRBV19
CASSITGAYEQYF
>TRBJ1-1|TRBV16
CASSRWTVNTEAFF
>TRBJ2-1|TRBV18
CASSPRQFF
>TRBJ2-3|TRBV7-3
CASSPSGGAADTQYF
>TRBJ2-1|TRBV20-1
CSALRDFLRREQFF
>TRBJ1-5|TRBV20-1
CSATYDLYSNQPQHF
>TRBJ1-2|TRBV2
CASSEGQLYYGYTF
>TRBJ1-1|TRBV9
CASSPRTENTEAFF
>TRBJ1-1|TRBV5-1
CASSLPTGGTEAFF
>TRBJ2-3|TRBV7-2
CASSSGRAPTDTQYF
>TRBJ2-1|TRBV5-1
CASSPTGTGGYNEQFF
>TRBJ2-7|TRBV5-4
CASSQGASVYEQYF
>TRBJ2-5|TRBV10-3
CAISESTSSRGETQYF
>TRBJ1-2|TRBV6-2/TRBV6-3
CASSYLRPTSNYGYTF
>TRBJ2-1|TRBV6-2/TRBV6-3
CASSYSGLAGVYNEQFF
>TRBJ2-1|TRBV7-9
CASSPGLADFNEQFF
>TRBJ2-3|TRBV6-1
CASSEWGRATDTQYF
>TRBJ2-3|TRBV18
CASSPASTDTQYF
>TRBJ2-3|TRBV7-2
CASSPHRPGSTDTQYF
>TRBJ2-2|TRBV7-9
CASSSKGATGELFF
>TRBJ1-1|TRBV18
CASSRDGTANTEAFF
>TRBJ2-3|TRBV7-9
CASAPPSTDTQYF
>TRBJ1-6|TRBV18
CASSEEQRYSPLHF
>TRBJ2-3|TRBV5-1
CASSLGGGNTDTQYF
>TRBJ1-2|TRBV24-1
CATSDRAGGKANYGYTF
>TRBJ2-2|TRBV7-8
CASSLATSTGELFF
>TRBJ2-1|TRBV6-2/TRBV6-3
CVSSPPSYNEQFF
>TRBJ2-3|TRBV7-2
CASSLGASTDTQYF
>TRBJ2-3|TRBV6-1
CASSERGVMAREDTQYF
>TRBJ1-5|TRBV7-2
CASSLAGTSNQPQHF
>TRBJ2-7|TRBV27
CASRRDSNYEQYF
>TRBJ1-4|TRBV12-3/TRBV12-4
CASSRRRGSREKLFF
>TRBJ2-7|TRBV20-1
CSASGVGTGLYEQYF
>TRBJ2-7|TRBV27
CASSTRQGASEQYF
>TRBJ2-3|TRBV7-2
CASSLAGLAYTQYF
>TRBJ2-2|TRBV7-8
CASSQSRVVAGELFF
>TRBJ2-1|TRBV6-4
CATMDYFCDNEQFF
>TRBJ2-1|TRBV5-1
CASSPGTGFLDEQFF
>TRBJ1-3|TRBV6-6
CAGQGSSGNTIYF